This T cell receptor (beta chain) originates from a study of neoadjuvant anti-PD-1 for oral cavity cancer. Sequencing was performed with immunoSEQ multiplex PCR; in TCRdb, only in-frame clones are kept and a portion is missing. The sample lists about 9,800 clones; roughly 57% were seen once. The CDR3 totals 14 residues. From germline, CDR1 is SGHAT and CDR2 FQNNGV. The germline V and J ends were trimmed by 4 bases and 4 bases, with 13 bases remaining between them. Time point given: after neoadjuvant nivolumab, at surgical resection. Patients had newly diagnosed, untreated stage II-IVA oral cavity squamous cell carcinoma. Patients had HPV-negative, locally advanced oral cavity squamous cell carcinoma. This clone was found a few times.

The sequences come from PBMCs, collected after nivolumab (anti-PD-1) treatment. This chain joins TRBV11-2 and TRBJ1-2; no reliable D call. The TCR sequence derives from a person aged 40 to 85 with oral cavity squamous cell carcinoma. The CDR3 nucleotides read TGTGCCAGCAGCTCGGACGGAACCGGCTATGGCTACACCTTC. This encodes CASSSDGTGYGYTF.